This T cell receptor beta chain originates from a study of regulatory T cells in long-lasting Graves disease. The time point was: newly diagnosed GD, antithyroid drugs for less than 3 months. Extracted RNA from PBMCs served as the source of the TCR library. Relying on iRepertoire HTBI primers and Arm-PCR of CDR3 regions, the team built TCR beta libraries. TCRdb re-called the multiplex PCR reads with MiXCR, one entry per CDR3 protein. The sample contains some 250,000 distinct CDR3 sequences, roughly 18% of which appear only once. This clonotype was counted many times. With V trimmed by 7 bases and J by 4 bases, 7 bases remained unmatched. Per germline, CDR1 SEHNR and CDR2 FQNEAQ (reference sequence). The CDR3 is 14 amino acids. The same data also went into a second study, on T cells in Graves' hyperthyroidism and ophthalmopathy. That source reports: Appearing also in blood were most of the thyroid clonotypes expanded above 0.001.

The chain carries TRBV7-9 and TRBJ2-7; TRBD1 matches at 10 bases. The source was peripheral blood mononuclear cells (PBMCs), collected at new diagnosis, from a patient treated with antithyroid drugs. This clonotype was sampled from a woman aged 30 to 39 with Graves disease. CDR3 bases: TGTGCCAGCACCTCGACAGGGGGCGGGTACGAGCAGTACTTC. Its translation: CASTSTGGGYEQYF.